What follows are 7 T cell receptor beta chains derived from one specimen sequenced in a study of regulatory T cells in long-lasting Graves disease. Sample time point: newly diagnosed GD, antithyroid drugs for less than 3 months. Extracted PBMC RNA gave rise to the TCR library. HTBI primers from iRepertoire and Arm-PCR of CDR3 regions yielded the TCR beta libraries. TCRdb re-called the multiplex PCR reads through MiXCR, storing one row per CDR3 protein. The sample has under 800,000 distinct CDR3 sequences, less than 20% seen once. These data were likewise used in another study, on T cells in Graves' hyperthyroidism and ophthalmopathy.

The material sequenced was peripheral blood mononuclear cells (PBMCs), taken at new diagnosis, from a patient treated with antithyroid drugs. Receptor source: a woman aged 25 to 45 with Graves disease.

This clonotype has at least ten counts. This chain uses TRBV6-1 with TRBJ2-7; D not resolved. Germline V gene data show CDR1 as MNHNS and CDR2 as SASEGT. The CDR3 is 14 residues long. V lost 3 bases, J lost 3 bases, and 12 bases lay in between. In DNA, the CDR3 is TGTGCCAGCAGTGAGGCAACTTTGGGCTACGAGCAGTACTTC. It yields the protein CASSEATLGYEQYF.

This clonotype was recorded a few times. Here the CDR3 DNA reads TGTGCCAGCAGCTTATCGGCGGGAGCCCGCGAGCAGTACTTC. Translating it yields CASSLSAGAREQYF. The chain joins TRBV7-2 to TRBJ2-7, with 7 bases matching TRBD2. The germline gives CDR1 SGHTA, CDR2 FQGNSA. CDR3 length equals 14 residues. J was trimmed by 6 bases and V by 2 bases; bases with no gene match: 7.

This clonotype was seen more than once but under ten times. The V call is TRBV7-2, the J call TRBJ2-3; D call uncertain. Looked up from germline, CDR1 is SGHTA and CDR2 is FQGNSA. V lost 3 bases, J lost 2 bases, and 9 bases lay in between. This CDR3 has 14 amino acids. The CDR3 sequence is CASSFGWDTDTQYF. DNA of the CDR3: TGTGCCAGCAGCTTCGGCTGGGACACAGATACGCAGTATTTT. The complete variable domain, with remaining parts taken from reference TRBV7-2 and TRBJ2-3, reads GAGVSQSPSNKVTEKGKDVELRCDPISGHTALYWYRQSLGQGLEFLIYFQGNSAPDKSGLPSDRFSAERTGGSVSTLTIQRTQQEDSAVYLCASSFGWDTDTQYFGPGTRLTVL.

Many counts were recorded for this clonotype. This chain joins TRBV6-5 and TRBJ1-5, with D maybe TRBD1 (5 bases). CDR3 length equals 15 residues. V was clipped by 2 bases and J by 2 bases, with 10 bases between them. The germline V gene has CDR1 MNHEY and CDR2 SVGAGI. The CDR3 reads CASSYGGTGNQPQHF. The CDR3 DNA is TGTGCCAGCAGTTACGGCGGGACGGGCAATCAGCCCCAGCATTTT.

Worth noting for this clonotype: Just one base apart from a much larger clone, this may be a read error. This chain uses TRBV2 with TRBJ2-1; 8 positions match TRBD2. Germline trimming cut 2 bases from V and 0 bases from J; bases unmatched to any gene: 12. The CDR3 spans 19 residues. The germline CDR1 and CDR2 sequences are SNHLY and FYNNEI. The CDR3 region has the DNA TGTGCCAGCAGTGAAACGGGACTAGTCCTCCCTAGCTCCTACAATGAGCAGTTCTTC. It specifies CASSETGLVLPSSYNEQFF. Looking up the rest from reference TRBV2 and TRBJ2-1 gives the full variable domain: EPEVTQTPSHQVTQMGQEVILRCVPISNHLYFYWYRQILGQKVEFLVSFYNNEISEKSEIFDDQFSVERPDGSNFTLKIRSTKLEDSAMYFCASSETGLVLPSSYNEQFFGPGTRLTVL.

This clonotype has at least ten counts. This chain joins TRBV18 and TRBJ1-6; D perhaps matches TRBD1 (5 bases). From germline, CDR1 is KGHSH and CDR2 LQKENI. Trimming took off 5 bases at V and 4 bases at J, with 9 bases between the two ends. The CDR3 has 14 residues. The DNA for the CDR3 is TGTGCCAGCTCAGCCGACAGATATAATTCACCCCTCCACTTT. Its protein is CASSADRYNSPLHF.

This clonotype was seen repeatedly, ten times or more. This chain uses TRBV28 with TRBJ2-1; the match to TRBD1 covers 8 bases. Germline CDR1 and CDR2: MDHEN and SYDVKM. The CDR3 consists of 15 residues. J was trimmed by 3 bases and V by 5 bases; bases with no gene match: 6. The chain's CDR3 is CASSHDDRGYNEQFF. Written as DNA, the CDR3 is TGTGCCAGCAGTCACGATGACAGGGGCTACAATGAGCAGTTCTTC.